These 16 T cell receptor beta chains were all obtained from the same sample, sequenced in a study of spatial heterogeneity in lung cancer. Time point here: blood at routine non-recurrence follow-up after resection. TCRdb re-analysed the 5' RACE reads in MiXCR, keeping a single row per CDR3 protein. Altogether tens of thousands of distinct CDR3 sequences are present, approximately 9% being singletons, with the ten largest covering 1.9%. This material consisted of PBMCs, taken at follow-up. These receptors originate from a female donor with early-stage non-small cell lung cancer.

This clonotype was recorded at least ten times. The J gene is TRBJ1-5, the V gene TRBV5-1; D is undetermined. Between the trimmed V and J ends, which lost 0 bases and 6 bases, there was a span of 7 bases. Per the germline V gene, CDR1 is SGHRS and CDR2 is YFSETQ. The CDR3 length is 13 residues. CDR3 coding DNA: TGCGCCAGCAGCTTGGGATCGGGTCAGCCCCAGCATTTT. It yields the protein CASSLGSGQPQHF.

Many counts were recorded for this clonotype. V usage is TRBV7-9 and J usage is TRBJ2-2; D might be TRBD1 or TRBD2, each matching 5 bases. The CDR3 totals 17 residues. V lost 8 bases and J lost 1, with 20 bases in between. Germline CDR1 reads SEHNR; CDR2 reads FQNEAQ (reference sequence). Here the CDR3 reads CASSPRGDLVNTGELFF. The CDR3 DNA is TGTGCCAGCTCCCCCCGAGGGGACCTTGTGAACACCGGGGAGCTGTTTTTT. The whole variable domain, remainder taken from reference TRBV7-9 and TRBJ2-2, is DTGVSQNPRHKITKRGQNVTFRCDPISEHNRLYWYRQTLGQGPEFLTYFQNEAQLEKSRLLSDRFSAERPKGSFSTLEIQRTEQGDSAMYLCASSPRGDLVNTGELFFGEGSRLTVL.

This clonotype was recorded at least ten times. The rearrangement uses TRBV6-1 and TRBJ2-4; no clear D. Trimming removed 1 base from V and 0 bases from J, with 4 bases in between. This CDR3 is 14 amino acids long. The V gene's germline CDR1 is MNHNS and CDR2 SASEGT. CDR3 loop: CASSEEIAKNIQYF. CDR3 nucleotide sequence: TGTGCCAGCAGTGAAGAAATAGCCAAAAACATTCAGTACTTC.

For this clonotype: Relative to the germline gene, one junction end is altered; a read error may explain this. J is TRBJ2-1 and V is TRBV20-1; D gene ambiguous. Germline V gene lookup returns CDR1 DFQATT and CDR2 SNEGSKA (reference sequence). This CDR3 has 12 amino acids. This CDR3 is CCASEFIDEQFF. DNA for the CDR3: TGCTGTGCTAGTGAGTTTATTGATGAGCAGTTCTTC.

This clonotype was picked up many times. This CDR3 reads CAWTGGPAGANVLTF. CDR3 DNA sequence: TGTGCCTGGACGGGGGGGCCAGCTGGGGCCAACGTCCTGACTTTC. V and J are TRBV30 and TRBJ2-6, with 8 bases identical to TRBD2. Germline trimming cut 4 bases from V and 2 bases from J; bases unmatched to any gene: 4. The CDR3 is made up of 15 amino acids. Germline V gene sequence: CDR1 GTSNPN, CDR2 SVGIG (reference sequence).

This clonotype was recorded a few times. The chain has TRBV20-1 and TRBJ2-7; a possible D gene is TRBD2 (6 bases). There are 15 residues in the CDR3. Trimming cost V 0 bases and J 0 bases, with 12 bases left between them. Germline assignment: CDR1 DFQATT and CDR2 SNEGSKA (reference sequence). The CDR3 reads CSARDPGEGSYEQYF. DNA for the CDR3: TGCAGTGCTAGAGATCCGGGAGAAGGCTCCTACGAGCAGTACTTC.

This clonotype was seen a few times. The chain links TRBV27 to TRBJ1-5; D may be TRBD1 (5 bases). The CDR3 is made up of 16 amino acids. Germline V CDR1 and CDR2: MNHEY, SMNVEV (reference sequence). Trimming left V 4 bases short and J 0 bases short, with 13 bases between. The chain's CDR3 is CASSSMGRLSNQPQHF. Here the CDR3 DNA reads TGTGCCAGCAGTTCCATGGGACGACTTAGCAATCAGCCCCAGCATTTT.

This clonotype came up many times. The chain carries TRBV18 and TRBJ2-5; D perhaps matches TRBD1 (5 bases). V dropped 0 bases and J dropped 3 bases, with 11 bases sitting between them. The CDR3 loop spans 15 amino acids. CDR1 is KGHSH, CDR2 LQKENI, per germline. Here the CDR3 DNA reads TGTGCCAGCTCACCACCCGCAGGGCAGAAAGAGACCCAGTACTTC. Translating it yields CASSPPAGQKETQYF.

The sample holds many counts of this clonotype. The chain recombines TRBV11-2 with TRBJ2-1; perhaps TRBD1 as D (5 bases). CDR3 size: 14 residues. Trimming removed 1 base from V and 5 bases from J, with 9 bases in between. Germline V gene sequence: CDR1 SGHAT, CDR2 FQNNGV. The CDR3: CASSLGQLNNEQFF. CDR3 DNA: TGTGCCAGCAGCTTAGGACAGCTCAACAATGAGCAGTTCTTC. Drawing the rest from reference TRBV11-2 and TRBJ2-1, the complete variable domain is EAGVAQSPRYKIIEKRQSVAFWCNPISGHATLYWYQQILGQGPKLLIQFQNNGVVDDSQLPKDRFSAERLKGVDSTLKIQPAKLEDSAVYLCASSLGQLNNEQFFGPGTRLTVL.

In this sample, this clonotype turned up many times. The DNA of the CDR3 is TGTGCCAGCGGGGGGCGGACAGCAACTAATGAAAAACTGTTTTTT. Translating it yields CASGGRTATNEKLFF. This chain joins TRBV2 and TRBJ1-4, with D tentatively TRBD1 (6 bases). The ends were cut back, 8 bases at V and 0 bases at J, with 13 bases in the middle. Per the germline V gene, CDR1 is SNHLY and CDR2 is FYNNEI. This CDR3 has 15 residues.

This clonotype appeared many times. The V and J genes are TRBV7-6 and TRBJ1-5, with 7 bases aligning to TRBD1. CDR3 size: 15 residues. CDR1 SGHVS and CDR2 FNYEAQ come from the germline V gene. V gave up 5 bases and J gave up 1 base; unmatched junction bases: 5. CDR3 in amino acids: CASSASGGSNQPQHF. CDR3 sequence (DNA): TGTGCCAGCAGCGCGTCAGGGGGGAGCAATCAGCCCCAGCATTTT.

The chain has TRBV2 and TRBJ1-3, with D unresolved. Germline V CDR1 and CDR2: SNHLY, FYNNEI. CDR3 length: 14 residues. Trimming pared 6 bases from V and 0 bases from J, leaving 9 bases between. CDR3 protein: CASSGSYSGNTIYF. Written as DNA, the CDR3 is TGTGCCAGCAGCGGGTCATACTCTGGAAACACCATATATTTT. Using reference TRBV2 and TRBJ1-3 for the parts outside the CDR3, the full variable domain is EPEVTQTPSHQVTQMGQEVILRCVPISNHLYFYWYRQILGQKVEFLVSFYNNEISEKSEIFDDQFSVERPDGSNFTLKIRSTKLEDSAMYFCASSGSYSGNTIYFGEGSWLTVV.

This chain connects TRBV19 to TRBJ2-1; TRBD1 or TRBD2 may be the D gene (5 bases each). The CDR3 runs to 18 residues. V was trimmed by 5 bases and J by 5 bases, leaving 25 bases between them. Germline V CDR1 and CDR2: LNHDA, SQIVND (reference sequence). This chain's CDR3 is CASSPPRGDPLRDNEQFF. DNA of the CDR3: TGTGCCAGTAGTCCCCCTCGTGGGGACCCTTTACGAGACAATGAGCAGTTCTTC.

At least ten counts were recorded for this clonotype. This chain connects TRBV5-1 to TRBJ2-5; D not resolved. Per the germline V gene, CDR1 is SGHRS and CDR2 is YFSETQ. The ends were cut back, 4 bases at V and 5 bases at J, with 12 bases in the middle. The CDR3 runs 13 residues. CDR3 amino acids: CASSPTLGETQYF. The CDR3 DNA is TGCGCCAGCAGCCCAACCCTGGGCGAGACCCAGTACTTC. The full variable domain, rest sourced from reference TRBV5-1 and TRBJ2-5, is KAGVTQTPRYLIKTRGQQVTLSCSPISGHRSVSWYQQTPGQGLQFLFEYFSETQRNKGNFPGRFSGRQFSNSRSEMNVSTLELGDSALYLCASSPTLGETQYFGPGTRLLVL.

This clonotype appeared many times. This chain connects TRBV28 to TRBJ2-1; D unresolved. V was clipped by 7 bases and J by 9 bases, with 10 bases between them. Germline CDR1 and CDR2: MDHEN and SYDVKM. The CDR3 has 11 residues. As DNA, the CDR3 is TGTGCCAGCAAGGTGCTAAGTGAGCAGTTCTTC. The encoded protein is CASKVLSEQFF.

This clonotype appeared many times. V is TRBV20-1 and J is TRBJ2-1; D uncertain. Germline CDR1 DFQATT, CDR2 SNEGSKA (reference sequence). The germline V and J ends were trimmed by 1 base and 6 bases, with 4 bases remaining between them. CDR3 length: 11 residues. CDR3 bases: TGCAGTGCTAGAGTCATCAATGAGCAGTTCTTC. Translating gives CSARVINEQFF.